Listed below are T cell receptor beta chains from one sample, sequenced in a study of T-cell reconstitution after alpha-beta-depleted transplantation in children. TCRdb analysed the PCR reads with MiXCR anew, one entry per CDR3 protein. Of some 250,000 distinct CDR3 sequences listed, more than 10% are singletons. The sample here was PBMCs from the stem cell graft donor, taken from the stem cell graft. The receptors shown here come from a human donor who donated a stem cell graft to a child with acute lymphoblastic leukemia. Both conserved end residues are part of each CDR3. The order of the fields is J gene, clone size, V gene, D gene, CDR3 protein, CDR3 DNA. The D gene is left open where the match is weak. The listing skips clone size in some rows; elsewhere it reads once, few, many or a size class.

TRBJ2-7	-	TRBV5-6	-	CASSPAGVCEQYF	TGTGCCAGCAGCCCCGCAGGGGTCTGCGAGCAGTACTTC
TRBJ2-5	many	TRBV4-3	TRBD1	CASSQDKHRGGGETQYF	TGCGCCAGCAGCCAAGATAAGCACAGGGGTGGGGGAGAGACCCAGTACTTC
TRBJ1-5	many	TRBV27	TRBD1	CARMGQINQPQHF	TGTGCCAGGATGGGACAGATCAATCAGCCCCAGCATTTT
TRBJ2-3	many	TRBV28	TRBD2	CASSSLWKRGSREPPSTDTQYF	TGTGCCAGCAGTTCGCTCTGGAAGCGGGGGTCCCGGGAACCTCCTAGCACAGATACGCAGTATTTT
TRBJ2-2	many	TRBV20-1	-	CSARDSGRIAGELFF	TGCAGTGCTAGAGATTCAGGGCGAATCGCCGGGGAGCTGTTTTTT
TRBJ2-4	many	TRBV4-2	TRBD2	CASSQTIRTSGERTKNIQYF	TGTGCCAGCAGCCAAACCATCCGGACTAGCGGGGAAAGGACCAAAAACATTCAGTACTTC
TRBJ2-2	many	TRBV5-1	TRBD1	CASSPRQGQGGELFF	TGCGCCAGCAGCCCGAGACAGGGGCAGGGCGGGGAGCTGTTTTTT
TRBJ2-3	many	TRBV7-2	-	CASSRPSPGDTQYF	TGTGCCAGCAGCAGACCCTCCCCGGGAGATACGCAGTATTTT
TRBJ1-3	many	TRBV5-1	-	CASSLDPFLSGNTIYF	TGCGCCAGCAGCTTGGATCCCTTTCTCTCTGGAAACACCATATATTTT
TRBJ1-5	many	TRBV7-2	-	CASSPSAVDSNQPQHF	TGTGCCAGCAGCCCGTCGGCCGTAGATAGCAATCAGCCCCAGCATTTT
TRBJ1-3	many	TRBV24-1	-	CATSTAGLSSGNTIYF	TGTGCCACCAGCACCGCGGGCCTTTCCTCTGGAAACACCATATATTTT
TRBJ2-1	many	TRBV20-1	TRBD2	CSARDGTSLAGVNEQFF	TGCAGTGCTAGAGATGGAACGAGTCTAGCGGGAGTCAATGAGCAGTTCTTC
TRBJ2-3	many	TRBV7-2	TRBD1	CASSLGFDRGRADTQYF	TGTGCCAGCAGCCTAGGATTTGACAGGGGGCGTGCAGATACGCAGTATTTT
TRBJ1-1	many	TRBV20-1	TRBD1	CSVGQGASRSTEAFF	TGCAGTGTGGGACAGGGGGCTAGTAGGAGTACTGAAGCTTTCTTT
TRBJ2-5	many	TRBV6-1	-	CASSEFYNRAYF	TGTGCCAGCAGTGAGTTTTATAACAGGGCTTACTTC
TRBJ1-5	many	TRBV4-2	-	CASSQDFGPAQPQHF	TGTGCCAGCAGCCAAGATTTCGGCCCCGCACAGCCCCAGCATTTT
TRBJ2-1	many	TRBV29-1	-	CSVEDDPAYNEQFF	TGCAGCGTTGAAGATGATCCAGCTTACAATGAGCAGTTCTTC
TRBJ2-3	many	TRBV20-1	-	CSAMGGNTDTQYF	TGCAGTGCTATGGGCGGGAATACAGATACGCAGTATTTT
TRBJ2-5	many	TRBV24-1	-	CATSDQGRETQYF	TGTGCCACCAGTGATCAGGGACGGGAGACCCAGTACTTC
TRBJ1-5	many	TRBV5-1	-	CASSVGPNQPQHF	TGCGCCAGCTCGGTCGGCCCCAATCAGCCCCAGCATTTT
TRBJ2-1	-	TRBV12-3/TRBV12-4	TRBD2	CASSGQWTSGRNEQFF	TGTGCCAGCAGTGGGCAATGGACTAGCGGGAGAAATGAGCAGTTCTTC
TRBJ2-5	many	TRBV28	TRBD2	CASSEGGLETQYF	TGTGCCAGCAGCGAGGGAGGGCTGGAGACCCAGTACTTC
TRBJ2-7	-	TRBV20-1	TRBD2	CSAFRSGGISYEQYF	TGCAGTGCTTTCCGTAGCGGGGGAATCTCCTACGAGCAGTACTTC
TRBJ2-5	-	TRBV30	-	CAWSKETQYF	TGTGCCTGGAGTAAGGAGACCCAGTACTTC
TRBJ1-6	many	TRBV12-3/TRBV12-4	-	CASSDESVNSPLHF	TGTGCCAGCAGTGATGAGTCGGTGAATTCACCCCTCCACTTT
TRBJ2-7	few	TRBV20-1	TRBD2	CSARDRGGTTYEQYF	TGCAGTGCTAGAGATCGGGGGGGAACGACCTACGAGCAGTACTTC
TRBJ2-7	many	TRBV6-1	TRBD1	CASSGFPGQGYEQYF	TGTGCCAGCAGTGGCTTCCCGGGACAGGGGTACGAGCAGTACTTC
TRBJ2-7	many	TRBV20-1	-	CSARQVTYEQYF	TGCAGTGCTAGACAGGTTACCTACGAGCAGTACTTC
TRBJ2-7	few	TRBV12-3/TRBV12-4	-	CASSRGTEGIYEQYF	TGTGCCAGCAGCCGAGGGACCGAGGGGATCTACGAGCAGTACTTC
TRBJ1-2	many	TRBV5-1	-	CASSLYRDGGYTF	TGCGCCAGCAGCTTGTATAGGGATGGTGGCTACACCTTC
TRBJ2-1	-	TRBV29-1	TRBD1	CSVSTGNEQFF	TGCAGCGTATCGACAGGGAACGAGCAGTTCTTC
TRBJ1-1	many	TRBV6-1	TRBD1	CATTPGQGLMNTEAFF	TGTGCCACCACCCCAGGACAGGGGCTTATGAACACTGAAGCTTTCTTT
TRBJ1-6	few	TRBV5-6	TRBD1	CASIQGGYNSPLHF	TGTGCCAGCATCCAGGGGGGCTATAATTCACCCCTCCACTTT
TRBJ2-3	many	TRBV10-2	TRBD1	CASSVQGAGDTQYF	TGCGCCAGCAGTGTCCAGGGGGCGGGAGATACGCAGTATTTT
TRBJ2-5	few	TRBV15	-	CATSRDRRAGFQETQYF	TGTGCCACCAGCAGAGATCGGCGGGCGGGGTTCCAAGAGACCCAGTACTTC
TRBJ2-2	many	TRBV5-1	TRBD1	CASSPPTGGHTGELFF	TGCGCCAGCAGCCCTCCGACAGGGGGCCACACCGGGGAGCTGTTTTTT
TRBJ2-2	many	TRBV6-1	TRBD2	CASSVPGLAGTGELFF	TGTGCCAGCAGTGTCCCGGGACTAGCGGGGACCGGGGAGCTGTTTTTT
TRBJ1-1	many	TRBV27	-	CASSLWQNTEAFF	TGTGCCAGCAGTTTATGGCAGAACACTGAAGCTTTCTTT
TRBJ1-1	many	TRBV6-1	TRBD1	CASSDRRGQKNTEAFF	TGTGCCAGCAGTGACAGGAGGGGACAGAAAAACACTGAAGCTTTCTTT
TRBJ1-1	many	TRBV7-9	-	CASSLRESGGTLANTEAFF	TGTGCCAGCAGCCTCCGGGAATCTGGGGGAACTTTGGCGAACACTGAAGCTTTCTTT
TRBJ2-1	many	TRBV10-3	-	CAISERGSGVDEQFF	TGTGCCATCAGTGAGAGGGGTAGCGGAGTCGATGAGCAGTTCTTC
TRBJ2-6	many	TRBV27	TRBD1	CASSLLRTGLSGANVLTF	TGTGCCAGCAGTCTCCTCCGGACAGGGTTGAGTGGGGCCAACGTCCTGACTTTC
TRBJ2-1	many	TRBV29-1	-	CSVEGQVNEQFF	TGCAGCGTTGAAGGACAGGTCAATGAGCAGTTCTTC
TRBJ2-5	-	TRBV30	TRBD1	CAWSSRQGEVRQETQYF	TGTGCCTGGAGCTCCCGACAGGGGGAGGTGAGGCAAGAGACCCAGTACTTC
TRBJ2-7	-	TRBV12-3/TRBV12-4	-	CASSREYEQYF	TGTGCCAGCAGTCGAGAATACGAGCAGTACTTC
TRBJ2-7	-	TRBV7-2	TRBD2	CASSHGTSGYEQYF	TGTGCCAGCAGCCATGGGACTAGCGGCTACGAGCAGTACTTC
TRBJ2-7	many	TRBV5-1	-	CASSLDGRGSYEQYF	TGCGCCAGCAGCTTGGATGGCAGGGGCTCCTACGAGCAGTACTTC
TRBJ1-5	many	TRBV6-5	TRBD1	CASSPGQRGNQPQHF	TGTGCCAGCAGTCCGGGACAGCGTGGCAATCAGCCCCAGCATTTT